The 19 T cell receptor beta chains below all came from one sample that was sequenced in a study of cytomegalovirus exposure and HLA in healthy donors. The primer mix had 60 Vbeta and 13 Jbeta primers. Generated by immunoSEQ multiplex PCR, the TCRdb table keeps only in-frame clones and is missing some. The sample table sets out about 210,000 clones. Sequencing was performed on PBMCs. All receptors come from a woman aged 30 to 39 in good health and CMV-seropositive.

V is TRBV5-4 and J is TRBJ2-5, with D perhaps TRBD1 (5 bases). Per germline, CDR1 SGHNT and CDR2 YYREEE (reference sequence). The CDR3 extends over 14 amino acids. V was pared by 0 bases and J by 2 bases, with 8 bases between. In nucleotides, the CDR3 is TGTGCCAGCAGCTTGGCTGGGGCACAAGAGACCCAGTACTTC. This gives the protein CASSLAGAQETQYF.

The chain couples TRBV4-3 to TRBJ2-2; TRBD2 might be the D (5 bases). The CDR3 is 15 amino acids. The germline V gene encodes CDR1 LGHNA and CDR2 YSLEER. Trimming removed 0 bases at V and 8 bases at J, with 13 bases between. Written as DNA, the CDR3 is TGCGCCAGCAGCCAAGACCCCGGGAACTCAGGGGAGCTGTTTTTT. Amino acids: CASSQDPGNSGELFF.

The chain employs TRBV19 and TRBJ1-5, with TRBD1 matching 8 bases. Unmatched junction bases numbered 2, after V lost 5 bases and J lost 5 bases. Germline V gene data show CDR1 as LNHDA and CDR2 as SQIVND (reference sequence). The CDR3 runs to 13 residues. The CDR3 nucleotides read TGTGCCAGTAGTTTGACAGGGGATCAGCCCCAGCATTTT. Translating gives CASSLTGDQPQHF.

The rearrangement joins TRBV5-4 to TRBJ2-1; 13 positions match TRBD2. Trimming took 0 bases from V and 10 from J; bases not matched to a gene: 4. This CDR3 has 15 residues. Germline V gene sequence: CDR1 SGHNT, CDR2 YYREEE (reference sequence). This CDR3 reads CASSLGTSGSQEQFF. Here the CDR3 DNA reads TGTGCCAGCAGCTTGGGGACTAGCGGGAGTCAGGAGCAGTTCTTC.

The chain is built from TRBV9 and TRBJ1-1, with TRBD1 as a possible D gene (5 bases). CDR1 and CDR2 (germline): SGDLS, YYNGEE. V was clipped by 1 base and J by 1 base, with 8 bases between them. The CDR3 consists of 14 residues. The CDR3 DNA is TGTGCCAGCAGCGTAACAGGAACGAACACTGAAGCTTTCTTT. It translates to CASSVTGTNTEAFF.

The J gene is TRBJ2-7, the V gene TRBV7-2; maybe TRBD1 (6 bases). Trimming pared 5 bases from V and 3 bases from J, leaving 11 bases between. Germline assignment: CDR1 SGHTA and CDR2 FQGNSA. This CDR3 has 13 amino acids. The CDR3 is CASSPRQVYEQYF. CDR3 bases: TGTGCCAGCAGCCCCAGACAGGTCTACGAGCAGTACTTC.

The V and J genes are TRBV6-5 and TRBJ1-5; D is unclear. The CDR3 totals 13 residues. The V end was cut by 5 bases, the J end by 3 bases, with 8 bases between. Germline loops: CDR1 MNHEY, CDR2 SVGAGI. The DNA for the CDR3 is TGTGCCAGCAGTGAGGCGTACAATCAGCCCCAGCATTTT. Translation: CASSEAYNQPQHF.

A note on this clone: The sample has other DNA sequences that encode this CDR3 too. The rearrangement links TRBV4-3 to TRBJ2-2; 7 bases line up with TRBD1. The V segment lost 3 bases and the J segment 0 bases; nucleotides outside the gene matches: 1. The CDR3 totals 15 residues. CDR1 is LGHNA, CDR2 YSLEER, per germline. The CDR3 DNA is TGCGCCAGCAGCCAGGGACAGCCGAACACCGGGGAGCTGTTTTTT. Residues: CASSQGQPNTGELFF.

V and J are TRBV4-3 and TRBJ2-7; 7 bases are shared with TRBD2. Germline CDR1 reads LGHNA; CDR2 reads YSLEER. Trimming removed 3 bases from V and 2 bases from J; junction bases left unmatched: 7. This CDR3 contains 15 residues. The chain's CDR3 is CASSQGRGGPYEQYF. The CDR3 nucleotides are TGCGCCAGCAGCCAGGGGAGGGGAGGCCCCTACGAGCAGTACTTC.

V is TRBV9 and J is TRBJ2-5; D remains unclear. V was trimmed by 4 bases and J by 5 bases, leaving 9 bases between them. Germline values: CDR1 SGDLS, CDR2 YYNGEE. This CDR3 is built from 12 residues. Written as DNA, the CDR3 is TGTGCCAGCAGCTATGACAAGGAGACCCAGTACTTC. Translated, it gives CASSYDKETQYF.

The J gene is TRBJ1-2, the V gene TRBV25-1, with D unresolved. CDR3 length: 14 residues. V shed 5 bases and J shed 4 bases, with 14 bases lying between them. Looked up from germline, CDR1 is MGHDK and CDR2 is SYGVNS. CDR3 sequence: CASSPPGSFYGYTF. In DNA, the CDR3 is TGTGCCAGCAGTCCCCCCGGTTCCTTCTATGGCTACACCTTC.

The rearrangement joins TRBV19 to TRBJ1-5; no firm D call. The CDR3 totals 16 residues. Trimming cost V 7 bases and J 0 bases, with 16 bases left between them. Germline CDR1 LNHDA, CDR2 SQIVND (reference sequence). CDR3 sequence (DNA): TGTGCCAGTAAACGAGAGTTTTTGAGTAGCAATCAGCCCCAGCATTTT. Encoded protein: CASKREFLSSNQPQHF.

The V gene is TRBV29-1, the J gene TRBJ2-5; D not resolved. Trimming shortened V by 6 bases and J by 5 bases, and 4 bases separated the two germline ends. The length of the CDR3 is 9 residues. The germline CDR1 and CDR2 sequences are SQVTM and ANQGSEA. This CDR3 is CSVGETQYF. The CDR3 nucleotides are TGCAGCGTCGGGGAGACCCAGTACTTC.

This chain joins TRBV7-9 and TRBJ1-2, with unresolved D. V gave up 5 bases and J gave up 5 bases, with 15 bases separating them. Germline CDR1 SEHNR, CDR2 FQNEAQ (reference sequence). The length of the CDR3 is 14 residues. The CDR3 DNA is TGTGCCAGCAGCCGAGACGGGGTAGTTTATGGCTACACCTTC. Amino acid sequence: CASSRDGVVYGYTF. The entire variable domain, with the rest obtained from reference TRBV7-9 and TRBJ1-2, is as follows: DTGVSQNPRHKITKRGQNVTFRCDPISEHNRLYWYRQTLGQGPEFLTYFQNEAQLEKSRLLSDRFSAERPKGSFSTLEIQRTEQGDSAMYLCASSRDGVVYGYTFGSGTRLTVV.

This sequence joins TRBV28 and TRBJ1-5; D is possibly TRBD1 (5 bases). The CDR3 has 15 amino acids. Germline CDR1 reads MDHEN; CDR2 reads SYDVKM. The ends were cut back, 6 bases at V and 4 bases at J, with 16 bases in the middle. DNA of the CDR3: TGTGCCAGCAGCCGTCCAGGGAGGGTAAATCAGCCCCAGCATTTT. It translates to CASSRPGRVNQPQHF.

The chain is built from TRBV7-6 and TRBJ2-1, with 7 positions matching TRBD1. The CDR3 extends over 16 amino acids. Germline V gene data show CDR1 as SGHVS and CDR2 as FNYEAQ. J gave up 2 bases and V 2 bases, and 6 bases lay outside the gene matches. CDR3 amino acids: CASSLTGDTTYNEQFF. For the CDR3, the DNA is TGTGCCAGCAGCTTAACAGGGGACACCACCTACAATGAGCAGTTCTTC.

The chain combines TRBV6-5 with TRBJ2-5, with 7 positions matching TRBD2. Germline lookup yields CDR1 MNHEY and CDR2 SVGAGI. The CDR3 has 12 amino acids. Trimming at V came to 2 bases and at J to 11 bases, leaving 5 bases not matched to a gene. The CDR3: CASSYGRDPQYF. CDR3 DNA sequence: TGTGCCAGCAGTTACGGGAGGGACCCGCAGTACTTC.

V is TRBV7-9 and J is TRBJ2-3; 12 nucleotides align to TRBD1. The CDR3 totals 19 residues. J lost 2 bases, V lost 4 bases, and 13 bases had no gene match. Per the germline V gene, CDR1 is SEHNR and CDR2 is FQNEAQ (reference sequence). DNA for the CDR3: TGTGCCAGCAGCTCCAAGTCCCGGGACAGGGGGCCAAACACAGATACGCAGTATTTT. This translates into CASSSKSRDRGPNTDTQYF.

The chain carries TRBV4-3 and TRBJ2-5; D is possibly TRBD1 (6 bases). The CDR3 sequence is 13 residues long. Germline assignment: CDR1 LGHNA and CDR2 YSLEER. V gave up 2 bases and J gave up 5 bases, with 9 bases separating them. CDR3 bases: TGCGCCAGCAGCCAACAGGGGCCGGAGACCCAGTACTTC. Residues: CASSQQGPETQYF.